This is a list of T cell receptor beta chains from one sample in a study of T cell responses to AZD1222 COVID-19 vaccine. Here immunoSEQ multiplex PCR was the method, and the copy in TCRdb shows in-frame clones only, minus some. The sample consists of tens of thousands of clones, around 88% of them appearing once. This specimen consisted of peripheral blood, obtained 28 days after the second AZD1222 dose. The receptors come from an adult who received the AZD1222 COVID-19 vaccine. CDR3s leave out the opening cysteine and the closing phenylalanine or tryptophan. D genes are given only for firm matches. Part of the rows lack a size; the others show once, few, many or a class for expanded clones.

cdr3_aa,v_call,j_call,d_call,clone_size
ASSLAGTADTQY,TRBV5-1,TRBJ2-3,NA,NA
SADDRGGTEAF,TRBV29-1,TRBJ1-1,TRBD1,NA
ASSRGTGHQPQH,TRBV3-1/TRBV3-2,TRBJ1-5,TRBD1,NA
ASSLFGTSMETQY,TRBV7-3,TRBJ2-5,TRBD2,NA
ATPRDKGNNQPQH,TRBV28,TRBJ1-5,NA,NA
AISEKGEDEQY,TRBV10-3,TRBJ2-7,NA,NA
ASSLDPGVATEAF,TRBV11-2,TRBJ1-1,NA,NA
ASSLAGNEQY,TRBV11-3,TRBJ2-7,NA,once
ASKLTSGANVLT,TRBV10-2,TRBJ2-6,NA,NA
ASSGGNTIY,TRBV4-3,TRBJ1-3,NA,NA
ASSLLGNTIY,TRBV12-3/TRBV12-4,TRBJ1-3,NA,NA
ASRPGDKHTGELF,TRBV25-1,TRBJ2-2,NA,once
ASTPYGVQFDGYT,TRBV6-5,TRBJ1-2,NA,NA
ASSRGQGRGYT,TRBV3-1/TRBV3-2,TRBJ1-2,TRBD1,NA
ATSDLSRVNTEAF,TRBV24-1,TRBJ1-1,NA,NA
ASSGTGLNGELF,TRBV7-3,TRBJ2-2,TRBD1,once
ASSIWDGVEQY,TRBV19,TRBJ2-7,NA,NA
ASSYSAGGPNQPQH,TRBV6-5,TRBJ1-5,NA,NA
ATSVRVVENTEAF,TRBV15,TRBJ1-1,NA,NA
SASRQSSGNTIY,TRBV20-1,TRBJ1-3,NA,NA
ASSIDGTGDRQPQH,TRBV19,TRBJ1-5,TRBD1,NA
ASSPTSTIYEQY,TRBV3-1/TRBV3-2,TRBJ2-7,NA,NA
ASSTPRQGQETQY,TRBV19,TRBJ2-5,TRBD1,few
ASSSPPGRSRDNEQF,TRBV7-9,TRBJ2-1,NA,NA
ASSQDGSGGRGDTQY,TRBV4-3,TRBJ2-3,TRBD2,NA
ASSLGGSHETQY,TRBV6-5,TRBJ2-5,TRBD2,NA
ASSQDGGNYGYT,TRBV3-1/TRBV3-2,TRBJ1-2,NA,NA
ASSGGQQY,TRBV19,TRBJ2-7,NA,NA
ASSGRAGVRGKAF,TRBV2,TRBJ1-1,NA,NA